These T cell receptor beta chains were read from a single sample in a study of cytomegalovirus exposure and HLA in healthy donors. The repertoire was sequenced with immunoSEQ multiplex PCR; TCRdb's copy has only in-frame clones and lacks some. The sample contains around 110,000 clones, roughly 80% of which appear only once. Sequenced: PBMCs. These receptors all stem from a man between 35 and 55 years old in good health and CMV-seronegative. CDR3s include the opening cysteine and the closing phenylalanine or tryptophan. The order of the fields is V gene, clone size, J gene, D gene, CDR3 protein, CDR3 DNA. D genes are given only for firm matches. Some rows mark clone size as missing; the rest say once, few, many or name a class of expanded clone.

v_gene: TRBV27
abundance: .
j_gene: TRBJ1-2
d_gene: TRBD1
CDR3aa: CASSTRPGTGLYGYTF
CDR3nt: TGTGCCAGCAGTACCCGTCCCGGGACAGGGCTGTACGGCTACACCTTC

v_gene: TRBV5-1
abundance: .
j_gene: TRBJ2-5
d_gene: .
CDR3aa: CASSSGHAQETQYF
CDR3nt: TGCGCCAGCAGCTCAGGACACGCCCAAGAGACCCAGTACTTC

v_gene: TRBV5-1
abundance: .
j_gene: TRBJ2-7
d_gene: .
CDR3aa: CASSLSGTRTPYEQYF
CDR3nt: TGCGCCAGCAGCTTGAGTGGGACAAGAACGCCCTACGAGCAGTACTTC

v_gene: TRBV14
abundance: .
j_gene: TRBJ1-2
d_gene: .
CDR3aa: CASSQVRARGYTF
CDR3nt: TGTGCCAGCAGCCAAGTGAGGGCTCGGGGCTACACCTTC

v_gene: TRBV7-7
abundance: .
j_gene: TRBJ2-1
d_gene: .
CDR3aa: CASSQDSHNEQFF
CDR3nt: TGTGCCAGCAGCCAAGACAGTCACAATGAGCAGTTCTTC

v_gene: TRBV21-1
abundance: once
j_gene: TRBJ2-3
d_gene: .
CDR3aa: CANGRLLGTDTQYF
CDR3nt: TGTGCCAATGGGAGGCTATTAGGCACAGATACGCAGTATTTT

v_gene: TRBV2
abundance: .
j_gene: TRBJ1-2
d_gene: TRBD1
CDR3aa: CASSYSGTGNYGYTF
CDR3nt: TGTGCCAGCAGCTATTCCGGGACAGGCAACTATGGCTACACCTTC

v_gene: TRBV29-1
abundance: .
j_gene: TRBJ1-1
d_gene: .
CDR3aa: CSVAAGDYTEAFF
CDR3nt: TGCAGCGTTGCGGCAGGGGATTACACTGAAGCTTTCTTT

v_gene: TRBV6-1
abundance: .
j_gene: TRBJ2-5
d_gene: .
CDR3aa: CASSDQGQETQYF
CDR3nt: TGTGCCAGCAGTGACCAGGGACAAGAGACCCAGTACTTC

v_gene: TRBV5-1
abundance: .
j_gene: TRBJ2-2
d_gene: TRBD1
CDR3aa: CATKLGQGDTGELFF
CDR3nt: TGCGCCACCAAATTAGGGCAGGGGGACACCGGGGAGCTGTTTTTT

v_gene: TRBV6-6
abundance: .
j_gene: TRBJ1-2
d_gene: TRBD1
CDR3aa: CASSYSAGTEGYGYTF
CDR3nt: TGTGCCAGCAGTTACTCGGCAGGGACAGAGGGCTATGGCTACACCTTC

v_gene: TRBV5-5
abundance: few
j_gene: TRBJ1-2
d_gene: .
CDR3aa: CASSPGGGGYGYTF
CDR3nt: TGTGCCAGCAGCCCGGGTGGGGGGGGCTATGGCTACACCTTC

v_gene: TRBV6-5
abundance: .
j_gene: TRBJ1-3
d_gene: TRBD1
CDR3aa: CASSPGTGNGNTIYF
CDR3nt: TGTGCCAGCAGTCCCGGGACAGGGAACGGAAACACCATATATTTT

v_gene: TRBV6-5
abundance: .
j_gene: TRBJ2-7
d_gene: .
CDR3aa: CASSYRIGDYEQYF
CDR3nt: TGTGCCAGCAGTTACCGGATCGGAGACTACGAGCAGTACTTC

v_gene: TRBV7-9
abundance: few
j_gene: TRBJ1-4
d_gene: TRBD1
CDR3aa: CASSSLRTGGNNEKLFF
CDR3nt: TGTGCCAGCAGCTCCCTTAGGACAGGGGGGAATAATGAAAAACTGTTTTTT

v_gene: TRBV7-9
abundance: .
j_gene: TRBJ1-1
d_gene: TRBD1
CDR3aa: CASSTLTGRAFF
CDR3nt: TGTGCCAGCAGCACGTTGACAGGGCGGGCTTTCTTT

v_gene: TRBV5-1
abundance: .
j_gene: TRBJ2-7
d_gene: TRBD1
CDR3aa: CASSLEATGGDEQYF
CDR3nt: TGCGCCAGCAGCTTGGAAGCGACAGGGGGCGACGAGCAGTACTTC

v_gene: TRBV5-1
abundance: .
j_gene: TRBJ1-1
d_gene: .
CDR3aa: CASSFGQRNTEAFF
CDR3nt: TGCGCCAGCAGCTTTGGACAGCGAAACACTGAAGCTTTCTTT

v_gene: TRBV6-1
abundance: .
j_gene: TRBJ2-1
d_gene: .
CDR3aa: CASSEIKRRGPYNEQFF
CDR3nt: TGTGCCAGCAGTGAAATTAAAAGGAGGGGCCCCTACAATGAGCAGTTCTTC

v_gene: TRBV5-1
abundance: .
j_gene: TRBJ2-3
d_gene: .
CDR3aa: CASSPGGLDTQYF
CDR3nt: TGCGCCAGCAGCCCGGGGGGCCTTGATACGCAGTATTTT

v_gene: TRBV5-1
abundance: .
j_gene: TRBJ2-1
d_gene: TRBD2
CDR3aa: CASSLDGTRDNEQFF
CDR3nt: TGCGCCAGCAGCTTGGACGGGACTAGAGACAATGAGCAGTTCTTC

v_gene: TRBV6-6
abundance: once
j_gene: TRBJ1-6
d_gene: .
CDR3aa: CASSREYNSPLHF
CDR3nt: TGTGCCAGCAGTAGAGAGTATAATTCACCCCTCCACTTT

v_gene: TRBV6-1
abundance: .
j_gene: TRBJ2-1
d_gene: TRBD1
CDR3aa: CASSPGQTFNEQFF
CDR3nt: TGTGCCAGCAGCCCGGGACAGACATTCAATGAGCAGTTCTTC

v_gene: TRBV18
abundance: .
j_gene: TRBJ2-3
d_gene: TRBD2
CDR3aa: CASSRSGGGTDTQYF
CDR3nt: TGTGCCAGCTCTCGCAGCGGGGGGGGCACAGATACGCAGTATTTT

v_gene: TRBV5-1
abundance: .
j_gene: TRBJ1-6
d_gene: .
CDR3aa: CASKKEVSSYNSPLHF
CDR3nt: TGCGCCAGCAAGAAAGAGGTTAGCTCCTATAATTCACCCCTCCACTTT

v_gene: TRBV2
abundance: .
j_gene: TRBJ2-5
d_gene: TRBD1
CDR3aa: CASSERTGGWETQYF
CDR3nt: TGTGCCAGCAGTGAACGAACAGGGGGGTGGGAGACCCAGTACTTC

v_gene: TRBV19
abundance: .
j_gene: TRBJ1-1
d_gene: TRBD1
CDR3aa: CASSLTGDTEAFF
CDR3nt: TGTGCCAGTAGTCTTACAGGGGACACTGAAGCTTTCTTT

v_gene: TRBV5-1
abundance: .
j_gene: TRBJ1-4
d_gene: .
CDR3aa: CASSLAQQNEKLFF
CDR3nt: TGCGCCAGCAGCTTGGCCCAACAGAATGAAAAACTGTTTTTT

v_gene: TRBV5-4
abundance: .
j_gene: TRBJ2-1
d_gene: TRBD2
CDR3aa: CASSSGLAGGNEQFF
CDR3nt: TGTGCCAGCAGCTCCGGACTAGCGGGGGGCAATGAGCAGTTCTTC

v_gene: TRBV19
abundance: .
j_gene: TRBJ2-3
d_gene: .
CDR3aa: CATSSGPSTDTQYF
CDR3nt: TGTGCCACTTCGAGCGGTCCTAGCACAGATACGCAGTATTTT

v_gene: TRBV27
abundance: .
j_gene: TRBJ1-4
d_gene: .
CDR3aa: CASSFMGQVNEKLFF
CDR3nt: TGTGCCAGCAGTTTCATGGGACAAGTGAATGAAAAACTGTTTTTT

v_gene: TRBV9
abundance: .
j_gene: TRBJ1-4
d_gene: .
CDR3aa: CASSPDRGKLFF
CDR3nt: TGTGCCAGCAGCCCAGACCGGGGAAAACTGTTTTTT

v_gene: TRBV7-6
abundance: few
j_gene: TRBJ1-5
d_gene: .
CDR3aa: CASSLGSGNGQPQHF
CDR3nt: TGTGCCAGCAGCTTAGGGTCGGGGAATGGCCAGCCCCAGCATTTT

v_gene: TRBV4-2
abundance: .
j_gene: TRBJ2-7
d_gene: .
CDR3aa: CASSQAGTYEQYF
CDR3nt: TGTGCCAGCAGCCAAGCGGGGACCTACGAGCAGTACTTC

v_gene: TRBV6-1
abundance: few
j_gene: TRBJ2-1
d_gene: TRBD2
CDR3aa: CASSPTSGGAYEQFF
CDR3nt: TGTGCCAGCAGTCCTACTAGCGGGGGGGCCTATGAGCAGTTCTTC

v_gene: TRBV27
abundance: .
j_gene: TRBJ1-1
d_gene: .
CDR3aa: CASSSGRGDAEAFF
CDR3nt: TGTGCCAGCAGTTCGGGCAGGGGAGACGCTGAAGCTTTCTTT

v_gene: TRBV4-1
abundance: .
j_gene: TRBJ1-5
d_gene: .
CDR3aa: CASSQSIPRGSNQPQHF
CDR3nt: TGCGCCAGCAGCCAATCAATCCCCAGGGGAAGCAATCAGCCCCAGCATTTT

v_gene: TRBV25-1
abundance: .
j_gene: TRBJ2-1
d_gene: .
CDR3aa: CASSGPGLSSYNEQFF
CDR3nt: TGTGCCAGCAGTGGACCGGGACTGAGCTCCTACAATGAGCAGTTCTTC

v_gene: TRBV7-2
abundance: .
j_gene: TRBJ1-1
d_gene: .
CDR3aa: CASSLVWAPPSEAFF
CDR3nt: TGTGCCAGCAGCTTAGTTTGGGCGCCCCCTTCTGAAGCTTTCTTT

v_gene: TRBV4-1
abundance: .
j_gene: TRBJ1-2
d_gene: .
CDR3aa: CASSQTTQGTYGYTF
CDR3nt: TGCGCCAGCAGCCAGACAACCCAGGGCACCTATGGCTACACCTTC

v_gene: TRBV9
abundance: once
j_gene: TRBJ1-6
d_gene: .
CDR3aa: CASSVGQAGSPLHF
CDR3nt: TGTGCCAGCAGCGTAGGACAGGCCGGTTCACCCCTCCACTTT

v_gene: TRBV10-2
abundance: .
j_gene: TRBJ2-1
d_gene: .
CDR3aa: CASSESIQDTNYNEQFF
CDR3nt: TGCGCCAGCAGTGAGTCGATACAGGACACCAACTACAATGAGCAGTTCTTC

v_gene: TRBV29-1
abundance: .
j_gene: TRBJ2-1
d_gene: TRBD2
CDR3aa: CSVEDAFGGGPLRSNEQFF
CDR3nt: TGCAGCGTTGAAGACGCCTTTGGCGGGGGGCCCCTGAGAAGCAATGAGCAGTTCTTC

v_gene: TRBV19
abundance: .
j_gene: TRBJ2-2
d_gene: .
CDR3aa: CASSIQRQASSGGELFF
CDR3nt: TGTGCCAGTAGTATCCAACGACAGGCCTCCAGCGGCGGGGAGCTGTTTTTT

v_gene: TRBV14
abundance: .
j_gene: TRBJ2-3
d_gene: TRBD2
CDR3aa: CASSARLAGGFEDTQYF
CDR3nt: TGTGCCAGCAGCGCCCGACTAGCGGGGGGGTTTGAAGATACGCAGTATTTT

v_gene: TRBV5-6
abundance: .
j_gene: TRBJ2-7
d_gene: .
CDR3aa: CASSPGTGYGSYEQYF
CDR3nt: TGTGCCAGCAGTCCCGGGACTGGATATGGGTCCTACGAGCAGTACTTC

v_gene: TRBV15
abundance: .
j_gene: TRBJ2-3
d_gene: .
CDR3aa: CATSRDWGAGGIRYF
CDR3nt: TGTGCCACCAGCAGAGATTGGGGGGCAGGGGGAATCAGGTATTTT

v_gene: TRBV7-9
abundance: .
j_gene: TRBJ2-7
d_gene: TRBD2
CDR3aa: CASSLGLAGLYEQYF
CDR3nt: TGTGCCAGCAGCTTGGGCCTAGCGGGACTCTACGAGCAGTACTTC